The 15 T cell receptor beta chains below come from one sample, sequenced in a study of cytomegalovirus exposure and HLA in healthy donors. Clones were read by immunoSEQ multiplex PCR, and TCRdb kept only the in-frame ones, dropping some. Here the sample spans 130,000 to 150,000 clones, around nine tenths being singletons. The sequenced sample consisted of PBMCs. The receptors originated from a woman between 18 and 30 years old in good health and CMV-seropositive.

The chain links TRBV29-1 to TRBJ2-4; TRBD2 agrees at 9 bases. Germline V gives CDR1 SQVTM, CDR2 ANQGSEA. CDR3 length: 16 amino acids. The V segment lost 7 bases and the J segment 0 bases; nucleotides outside the gene matches: 10. The CDR3 spells CSANPAGGVAKNIQYF. CDR3 in DNA: TGCAGCGCGAACCCCGCGGGGGGGGTAGCCAAAAACATTCAGTACTTC.

The genes are TRBV9 and TRBJ1-2; 7 positions match TRBD1. The CDR3 length is 15 residues. Trimming at V came to 3 bases and at J to 2 bases, leaving 7 bases not matched to a gene. Germline V gene data show CDR1 as SGDLS and CDR2 as YYNGEE. CDR3 nucleotides: TGTGCCAGCAGCGGGGCGCCGGGACAGAACTATGGCTACACCTTC. It specifies CASSGAPGQNYGYTF. Combining the CDR3 with reference TRBV9 and TRBJ1-2 gives the whole variable domain DSGVTQTPKHLITATGQRVTLRCSPRSGDLSVYWYQQSLDQGLQFLIQYYNGEERAKGNILERFSAQQFPDLHSELNLSSLELGDSALYFCASSGAPGQNYGYTFGSGTRLTVV.

The V and J genes are TRBV4-3 and TRBJ1-3; TRBD1 is a possible D gene (5 bases). CDR3 length: 14 amino acids. Germline V gene lookup returns CDR1 LGHNA and CDR2 YSLEER. V shed 0 bases and J shed 3 bases, with 6 bases lying between them. The chain's CDR3 is CASSQDQGGNTIYF. The CDR3 DNA reads TGCGCCAGCAGCCAAGACCAGGGTGGAAACACCATATATTTT.

The chain employs TRBV6-5 and TRBJ2-1; 12 bases align to TRBD2. The trim removed 4 bases at V and 8 bases at J, leaving 6 bases unmatched. Germline CDR1 is MNHEY and CDR2 is SVGAGI. The CDR3 sequence is 15 residues long. The CDR3 region is CASSSWTSGMDEQFF. The CDR3 DNA reads TGTGCCAGCAGTTCCTGGACTAGCGGGATGGATGAGCAGTTCTTC.

V usage is TRBV5-1 and J usage is TRBJ2-1; 7 bases line up with TRBD2. This CDR3 comprises 17 residues. CDR1 SGHRS and CDR2 YFSETQ come from the germline V gene. V lost 0 bases, J lost 1 base, and 7 bases stayed unmatched. In DNA form, the CDR3 reads TGCGCCAGCAGCTTGGGGGTTACAGCGGGGTCCTACAATGAGCAGTTCTTC. It specifies CASSLGVTAGSYNEQFF.

The chain recombines TRBV7-9 with TRBJ1-5; weak D call: TRBD1 (5 bases). Germline-derived CDR1 and CDR2 are SEHNR and FQNEAQ (reference sequence). V gave up 5 bases and J gave up 0 bases, with 11 bases separating them. The CDR3 has 15 amino acids. The CDR3 coding sequence is TGTGCCAGCAGCCCTAAGGGGAATAGCAATCAGCCCCAGCATTTT. Protein: CASSPKGNSNQPQHF. The variable domain in full, completed from reference TRBV7-9 and TRBJ1-5, reads DTGVSQNPRHKITKRGQNVTFRCDPISEHNRLYWYRQTLGQGPEFLTYFQNEAQLEKSRLLSDRFSAERPKGSFSTLEIQRTEQGDSAMYLCASSPKGNSNQPQHFGDGTRLSIL.

The rearrangement joins TRBV6-6 to TRBJ2-5; D gene uncertain. The CDR3 contains 13 residues. Trimming pared 3 bases from V and 1 base from J, leaving 6 bases between. In germline, CDR1 is MNHNY, CDR2 SVGAGI (reference sequence). The CDR3 nucleotides read TGTGCCAGCAGTTATCAGGCCCAAGAGACCCAGTACTTC. Translation gives CASSYQAQETQYF.

This clone was found a few times. The V call is TRBV11-3, the J call TRBJ2-7; D gene ambiguous. Looked up from germline, CDR1 is SGHNT and CDR2 is YENEEA. The CDR3 is 13 amino acids. V was shortened by 3 bases and J by 5 bases, with 11 bases between the two germline ends. The CDR3 coding sequence is TGTGCCAGCAGCTTGGGCCGCTCGGACGAGCAGTACTTC. This encodes CASSLGRSDEQYF.

V gene TRBV7-8 combines with J gene TRBJ2-2, with 14 bases matching TRBD2. Germline trimming cut 5 bases from V and 6 bases from J; bases unmatched to any gene: 11. Germline CDR1 is SGHVS and CDR2 is FQNEAQ. The CDR3 has 18 residues. The CDR3 loop reads CASSPPGLAGGWAGELFF. In nucleotides, the CDR3 is TGTGCCAGCAGCCCACCCGGACTAGCGGGAGGATGGGCCGGGGAGCTGTTTTTT.

This chain connects TRBV7-9 to TRBJ2-1, with 7 nucleotides matching TRBD2. The CDR3 covers 18 residues. V shed 0 bases, J shed 0 bases, and the junction held 8 bases outside the gene matches. Per the germline V gene, CDR1 is SEHNR and CDR2 is FQNEAQ (reference sequence). CDR3 loop: CASSLAVLSGASYNEQFF. DNA for the CDR3: TGTGCCAGCAGCTTAGCGGTACTAAGCGGGGCCTCCTACAATGAGCAGTTCTTC.

V is TRBV27 and J is TRBJ2-5; 8 bases align to TRBD2. CDR3 length equals 16 residues. The V gene's germline CDR1 is MNHEY and CDR2 SMNVEV (reference sequence). Trimming took 1 base from V and 3 from J; bases not matched to a gene: 7. The CDR3 nucleotides are TGTGCCAGCAGTTTATTCGGGCTAGCGGGTGAAGAGACCCAGTACTTC. This encodes CASSLFGLAGEETQYF.

This clone was observed a single time. This sequence joins TRBV30 and TRBJ2-1; 8 bases line up with TRBD2. Trimming at V came to 6 bases and at J to 1 base, leaving 8 bases not matched to a gene. CDR1 is GTSNPN, CDR2 SVGIG, per germline (reference sequence). The CDR3 covers 15 residues. The CDR3, as DNA: TGTGCCTGCGTACCACTAGCGGCATCCTACAATGAGCAGTTCTTC. It encodes CACVPLAASYNEQFF.

This clone was observed once. In DNA, the CDR3 is TGTGCCAGTAGAAGACTAGCGGGGGGACAAGAGACCCAGTACTTC. Its translation: CASRRLAGGQETQYF. The rearrangement joins TRBV19 to TRBJ2-5, with 13 positions matching TRBD2. This CDR3 has 15 residues. Germline-derived CDR1 and CDR2 are LNHDA and SQIVND (reference sequence). Trimming took 6 bases from V and 2 from J; bases not matched to a gene: 3.

The chain links TRBV11-2 to TRBJ2-6; D is uncertain. Germline V gene data show CDR1 as SGHAT and CDR2 as FQNNGV. Trimming removed 5 bases from V and 0 bases from J, with 20 bases in between. The CDR3 loop spans 19 amino acids. Here the CDR3 DNA reads TGTGCCAGCAGCCCCCAGTTCGGCAGGCATTACTCTGGGGCCAACGTCCTGACTTTC. Translating gives CASSPQFGRHYSGANVLTF.

This CDR3 is CASFPGSSGANVLTF. DNA of the CDR3: TGCGCCAGTTTCCCAGGGTCGTCTGGGGCCAACGTCCTGACTTTC. The chain links TRBV5-1 to TRBJ2-6; D possibly corresponds to TRBD1 (5 bases). CDR3 length equals 15 residues. The V gene lost 8 bases and the J gene lost 1 base, with 13 bases spanning the gap. CDR1 and CDR2 from the germline V gene are SGHRS and YFSETQ.